The sequence of this T cell receptor (beta chain) was determined in a study of blood T cell repertoires in COVID-19. Study-level background: Spain, Italy and the United States supplied samples that represented acute and convalescent COVID-19. PBMCs, B-cell-depleted T cells, or T cells were the source of the cDNA or gDNA that made up the material.

A Seattle source enrolled patients during active infection and followed them longitudinally. As handled by the study authors: For nucleated cells, counts were estimated from reference gene primer amplification. The repertoire was sequenced with immunoSEQ multiplex PCR; TCRdb's copy has only in-frame clones and lacks some. That table furnishes V, J and clone size, whereas the DNA furnished D and trimming. Among some 240,000 clones listed, roughly 92% were seen once. The CDR3 contains 16 residues. The rearrangement uses TRBV21-1 and TRBJ1-4; the D call in the table, TRBD1, was not verified against the DNA. TRBV21-1 is given as a pseudogene. Sequenced sample: peripheral blood. The TCR originated in a man aged 55 to 70 with COVID-19, enrolled during active disease. The CDR3 region is CASSNPLRQGDEKLFF. The CDR3 region has the DNA TGTGCCAGCAGCAACCCCCTCCGACAGGGGGATGAAAAACTGTTTTTT.